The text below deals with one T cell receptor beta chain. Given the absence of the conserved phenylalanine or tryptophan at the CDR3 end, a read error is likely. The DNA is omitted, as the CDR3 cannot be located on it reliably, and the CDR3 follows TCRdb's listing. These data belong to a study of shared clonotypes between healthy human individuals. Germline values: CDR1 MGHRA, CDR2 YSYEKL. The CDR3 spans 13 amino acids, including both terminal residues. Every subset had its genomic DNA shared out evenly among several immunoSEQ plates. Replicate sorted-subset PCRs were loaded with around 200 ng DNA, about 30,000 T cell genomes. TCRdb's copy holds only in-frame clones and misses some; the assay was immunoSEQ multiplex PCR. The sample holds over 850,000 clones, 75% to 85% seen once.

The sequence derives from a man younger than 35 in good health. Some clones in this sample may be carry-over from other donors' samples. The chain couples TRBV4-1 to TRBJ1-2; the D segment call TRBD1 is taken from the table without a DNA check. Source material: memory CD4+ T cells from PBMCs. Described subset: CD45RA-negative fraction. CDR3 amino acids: CASSQDRTRGAFL.